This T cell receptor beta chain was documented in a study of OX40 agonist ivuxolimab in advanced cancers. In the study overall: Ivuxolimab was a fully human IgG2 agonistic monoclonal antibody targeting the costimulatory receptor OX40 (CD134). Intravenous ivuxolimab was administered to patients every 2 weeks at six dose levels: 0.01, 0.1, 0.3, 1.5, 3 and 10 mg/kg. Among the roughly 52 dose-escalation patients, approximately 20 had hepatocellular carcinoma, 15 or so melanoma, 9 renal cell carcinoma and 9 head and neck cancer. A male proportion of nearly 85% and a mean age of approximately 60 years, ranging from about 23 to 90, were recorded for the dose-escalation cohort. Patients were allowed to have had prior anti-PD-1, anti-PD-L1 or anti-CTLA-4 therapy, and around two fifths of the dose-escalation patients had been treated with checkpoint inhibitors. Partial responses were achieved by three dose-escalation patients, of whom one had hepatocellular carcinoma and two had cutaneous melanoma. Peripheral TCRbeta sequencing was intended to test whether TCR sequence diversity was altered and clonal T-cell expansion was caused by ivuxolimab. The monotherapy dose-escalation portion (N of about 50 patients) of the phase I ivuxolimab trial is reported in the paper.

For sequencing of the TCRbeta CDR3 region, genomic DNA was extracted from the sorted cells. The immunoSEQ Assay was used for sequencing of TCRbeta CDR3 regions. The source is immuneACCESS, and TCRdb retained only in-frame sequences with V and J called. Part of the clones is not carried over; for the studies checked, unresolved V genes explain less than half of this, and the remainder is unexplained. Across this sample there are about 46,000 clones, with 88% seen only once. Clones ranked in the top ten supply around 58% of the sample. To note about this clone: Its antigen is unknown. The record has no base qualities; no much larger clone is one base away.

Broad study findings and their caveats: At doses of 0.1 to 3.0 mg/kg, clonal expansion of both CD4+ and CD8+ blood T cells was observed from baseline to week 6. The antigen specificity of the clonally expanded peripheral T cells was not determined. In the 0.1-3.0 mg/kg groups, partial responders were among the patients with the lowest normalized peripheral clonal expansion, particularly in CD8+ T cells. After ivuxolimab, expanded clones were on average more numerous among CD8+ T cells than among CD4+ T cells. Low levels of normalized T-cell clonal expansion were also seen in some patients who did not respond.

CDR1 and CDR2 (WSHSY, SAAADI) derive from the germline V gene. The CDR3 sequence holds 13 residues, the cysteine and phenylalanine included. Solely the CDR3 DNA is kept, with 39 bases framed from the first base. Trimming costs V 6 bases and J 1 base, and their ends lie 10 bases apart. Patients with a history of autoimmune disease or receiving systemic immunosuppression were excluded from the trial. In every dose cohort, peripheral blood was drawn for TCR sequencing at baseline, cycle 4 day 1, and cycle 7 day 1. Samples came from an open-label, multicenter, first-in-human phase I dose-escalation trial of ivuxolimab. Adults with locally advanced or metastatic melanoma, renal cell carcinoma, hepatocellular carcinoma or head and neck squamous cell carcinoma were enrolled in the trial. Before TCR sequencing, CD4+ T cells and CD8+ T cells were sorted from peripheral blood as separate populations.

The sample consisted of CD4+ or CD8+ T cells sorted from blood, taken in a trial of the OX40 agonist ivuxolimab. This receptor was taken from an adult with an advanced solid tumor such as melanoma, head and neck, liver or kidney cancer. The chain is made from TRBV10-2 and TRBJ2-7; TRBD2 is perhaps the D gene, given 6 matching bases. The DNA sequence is TGCGCCAGCAGACTAGCAAGTTCCTACGAGCAGTACTTC. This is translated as CASRLASSYEQYF.